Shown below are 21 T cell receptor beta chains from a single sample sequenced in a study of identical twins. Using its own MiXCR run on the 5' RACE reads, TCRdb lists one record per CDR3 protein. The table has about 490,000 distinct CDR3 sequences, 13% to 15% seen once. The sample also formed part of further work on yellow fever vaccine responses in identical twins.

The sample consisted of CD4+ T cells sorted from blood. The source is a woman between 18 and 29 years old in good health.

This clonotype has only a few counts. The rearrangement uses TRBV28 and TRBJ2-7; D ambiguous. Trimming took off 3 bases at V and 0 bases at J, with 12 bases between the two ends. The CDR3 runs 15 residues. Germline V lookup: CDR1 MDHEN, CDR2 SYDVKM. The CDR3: CASSLLAASSYEQYF. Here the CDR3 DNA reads TGTGCCAGCAGTTTGTTGGCAGCGAGCTCCTACGAGCAGTACTTC.

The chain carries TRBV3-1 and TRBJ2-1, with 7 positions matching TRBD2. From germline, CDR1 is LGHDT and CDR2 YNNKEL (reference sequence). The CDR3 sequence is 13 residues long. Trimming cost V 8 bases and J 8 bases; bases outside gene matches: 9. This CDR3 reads CASLGRAFDEQFF. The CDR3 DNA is TGTGCCAGCCTTGGGAGGGCCTTTGATGAGCAGTTCTTC.

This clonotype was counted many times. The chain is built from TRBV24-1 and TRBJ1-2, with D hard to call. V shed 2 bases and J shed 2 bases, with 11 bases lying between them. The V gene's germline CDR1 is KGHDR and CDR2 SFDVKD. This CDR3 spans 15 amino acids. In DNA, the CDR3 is TGTGCCACCAGTGATTCAGCCAATATCAACTATGGCTACACCTTC. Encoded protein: CATSDSANINYGYTF.

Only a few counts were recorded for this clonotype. The CDR3 DNA follows: TGTGCCACCAGTCAGCCCGGGGAGCTGTTTTTT. Protein: CATSQPGELFF. The J gene is TRBJ2-2, the V gene TRBV24-1; D call uncertain. The CDR3 runs to 11 residues. The germline V and J ends were trimmed by 6 bases and 6 bases, with 4 bases remaining between them. The germline V gene encodes CDR1 KGHDR and CDR2 SFDVKD.

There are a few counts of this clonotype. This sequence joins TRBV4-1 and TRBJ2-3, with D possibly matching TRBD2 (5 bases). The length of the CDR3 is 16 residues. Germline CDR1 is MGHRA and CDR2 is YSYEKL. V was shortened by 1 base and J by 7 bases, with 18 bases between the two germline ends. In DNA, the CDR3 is TGCGCCAGCAGCCAAGGCGTGCCTCTAGGACTTAATACGCAGTATTTT. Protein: CASSQGVPLGLNTQYF.

The CDR3 bases are TGCGCCAGCAGCCAACGAGTGGACAATCAGCCCCAGCATTTT. Translated, it gives CASSQRVDNQPQHF. This sequence joins TRBV4-1 and TRBJ1-5; D gene uncertain. The germline gives CDR1 MGHRA, CDR2 YSYEKL. V was shortened by 2 bases and J by 3 bases, with 8 bases between the two germline ends. The CDR3 extends over 14 amino acids.

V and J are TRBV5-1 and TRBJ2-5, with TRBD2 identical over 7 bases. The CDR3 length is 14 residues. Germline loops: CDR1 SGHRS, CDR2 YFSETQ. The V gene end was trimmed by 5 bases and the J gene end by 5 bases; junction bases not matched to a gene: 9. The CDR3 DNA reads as TGCGCCAGCAGTAGTGGCGGGGGATTTGAGACCCAGTACTTC. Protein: CASSSGGGFETQYF.

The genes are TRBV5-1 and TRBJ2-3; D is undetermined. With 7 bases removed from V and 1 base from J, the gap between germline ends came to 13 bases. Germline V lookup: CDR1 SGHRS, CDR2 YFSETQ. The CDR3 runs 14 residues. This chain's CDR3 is CASHIGLRTDTQYF. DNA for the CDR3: TGCGCCAGCCACATCGGGCTCCGCACAGATACGCAGTATTTT.

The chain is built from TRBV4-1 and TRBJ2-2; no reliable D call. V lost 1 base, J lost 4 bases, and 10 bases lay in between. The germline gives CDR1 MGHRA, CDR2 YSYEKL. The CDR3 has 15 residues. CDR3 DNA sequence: TGCGCCAGCAGCCAAGGGCTAGTGGGCACCGGGGAGCTGTTTTTT. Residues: CASSQGLVGTGELFF.

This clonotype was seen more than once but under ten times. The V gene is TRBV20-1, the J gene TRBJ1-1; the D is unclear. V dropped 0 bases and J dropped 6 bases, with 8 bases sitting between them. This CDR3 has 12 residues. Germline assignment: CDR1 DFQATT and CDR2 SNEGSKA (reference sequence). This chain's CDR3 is CSARDSPSEAFF. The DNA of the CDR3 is TGCAGTGCTAGAGATTCGCCCTCTGAAGCTTTCTTT.

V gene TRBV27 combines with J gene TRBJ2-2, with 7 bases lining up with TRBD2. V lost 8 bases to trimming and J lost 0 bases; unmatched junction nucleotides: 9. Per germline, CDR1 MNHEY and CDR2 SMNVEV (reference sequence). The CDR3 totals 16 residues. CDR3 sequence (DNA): TGTGCCAGCGGGAGGGTGATAGGGTCGAACACCGGGGAGCTGTTTTTT. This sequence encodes CASGRVIGSNTGELFF.

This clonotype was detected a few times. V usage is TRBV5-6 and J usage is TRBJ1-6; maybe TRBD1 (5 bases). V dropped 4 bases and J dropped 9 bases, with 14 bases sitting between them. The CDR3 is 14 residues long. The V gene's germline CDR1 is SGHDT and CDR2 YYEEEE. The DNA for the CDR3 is TGTGCCAGCAGCGAGAGACAGCTAACTTCACCCCTCCACTTT. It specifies CASSERQLTSPLHF. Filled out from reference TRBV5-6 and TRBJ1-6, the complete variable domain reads DAGVTQSPTHLIKTRGQQVTLRCSPKSGHDTVSWYQQALGQGPQFIFQYYEEEERQRGNFPDRFSGHQFPNYSSELNVNALLLGDSALYLCASSERQLTSPLHFGNGTRLTVT.

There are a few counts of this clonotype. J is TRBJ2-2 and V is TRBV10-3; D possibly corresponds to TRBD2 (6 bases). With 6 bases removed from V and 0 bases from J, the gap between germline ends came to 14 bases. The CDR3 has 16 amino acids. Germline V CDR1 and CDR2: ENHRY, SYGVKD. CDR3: CAIRHTGTPNTGELFF. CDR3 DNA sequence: TGTGCCATCAGGCACACCGGGACTCCGAACACCGGGGAGCTGTTTTTT.

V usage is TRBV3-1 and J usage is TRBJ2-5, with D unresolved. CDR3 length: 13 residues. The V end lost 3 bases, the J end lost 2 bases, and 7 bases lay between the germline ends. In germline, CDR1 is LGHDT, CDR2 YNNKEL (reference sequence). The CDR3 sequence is CASSHRAQETQYF. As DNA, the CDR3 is TGTGCCAGCAGCCACCGGGCGCAAGAGACCCAGTACTTC.

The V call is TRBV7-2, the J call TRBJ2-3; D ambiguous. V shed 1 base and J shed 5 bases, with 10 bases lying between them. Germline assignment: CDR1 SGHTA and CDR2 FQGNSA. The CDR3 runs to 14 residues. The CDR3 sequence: CASSLVPGGDTQYF. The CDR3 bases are TGTGCCAGCAGCTTAGTCCCCGGTGGAGATACGCAGTATTTT. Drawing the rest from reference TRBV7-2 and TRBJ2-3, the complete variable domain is GAGVSQSPSNKVTEKGKDVELRCDPISGHTALYWYRQSLGQGLEFLIYFQGNSAPDKSGLPSDRFSAERTGGSVSTLTIQRTQQEDSAVYLCASSLVPGGDTQYFGPGTRLTVL.

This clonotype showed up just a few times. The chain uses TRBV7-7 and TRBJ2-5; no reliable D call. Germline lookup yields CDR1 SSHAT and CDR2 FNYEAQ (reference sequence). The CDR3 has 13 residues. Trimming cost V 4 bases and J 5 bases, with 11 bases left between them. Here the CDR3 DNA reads TGTGCCAGCAGCTCCTCAGGATCGGAGACCCAGTACTTC. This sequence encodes CASSSSGSETQYF.

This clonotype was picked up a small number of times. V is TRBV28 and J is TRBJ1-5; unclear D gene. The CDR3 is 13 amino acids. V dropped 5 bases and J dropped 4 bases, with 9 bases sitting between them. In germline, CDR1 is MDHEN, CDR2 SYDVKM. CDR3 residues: CASSATRNQPQHF. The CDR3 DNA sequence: TGTGCCAGCAGTGCCACCAGGAATCAGCCCCAGCATTTT.

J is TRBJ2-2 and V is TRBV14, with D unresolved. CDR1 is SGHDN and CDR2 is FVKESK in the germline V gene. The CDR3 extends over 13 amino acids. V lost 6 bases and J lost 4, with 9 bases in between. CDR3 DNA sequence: TGTGCCAGCAGGGGCTCGGGCACCGGGGAGCTGTTTTTT. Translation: CASRGSGTGELFF.

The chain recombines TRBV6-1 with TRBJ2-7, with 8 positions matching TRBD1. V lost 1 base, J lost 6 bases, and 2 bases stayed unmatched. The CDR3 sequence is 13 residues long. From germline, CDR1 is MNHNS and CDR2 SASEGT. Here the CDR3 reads CASSEGTGLEQYF. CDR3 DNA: TGTGCCAGCAGTGAAGGGACAGGGCTCGAGCAGTACTTC.

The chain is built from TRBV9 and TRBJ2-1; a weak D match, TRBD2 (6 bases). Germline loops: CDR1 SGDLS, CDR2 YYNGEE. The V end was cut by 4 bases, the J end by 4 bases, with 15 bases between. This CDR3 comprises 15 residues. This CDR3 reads CASSNRERAYNEQFF. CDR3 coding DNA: TGTGCCAGCAGCAATCGGGAGAGGGCTTACAATGAGCAGTTCTTC.

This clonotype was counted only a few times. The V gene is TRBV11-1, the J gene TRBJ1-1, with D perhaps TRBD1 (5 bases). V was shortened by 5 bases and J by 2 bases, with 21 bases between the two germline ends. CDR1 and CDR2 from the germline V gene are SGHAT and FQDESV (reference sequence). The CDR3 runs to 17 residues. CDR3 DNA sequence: TGTGCCAGCAGCGTCCGGGTGCCGGGACGGGAAAACACTGAAGCTTTCTTT. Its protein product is CASSVRVPGRENTEAFF.